This TCR beta chain is from a study of T cell responses to AZD1222 COVID-19 vaccine. Data came from immunoSEQ multiplex PCR; TCRdb stores just in-frame clones and leaves some out. The sample lists some 140,000 clones, about nine tenths occurring once. Whole-study findings and limits: Following two doses of AZD1222, Spike-specific TCR breadth and depth rose.

The table lists this clone with a few counts. No antigen is known for it. V was cut by 5 bases and J by 4 bases, with 14 bases left in between. CDR1 is SGHTA, CDR2 FQGNSA, per germline. CDR3 size: 14 residues. The J gene is TRBJ2-5, the V gene TRBV7-2; D gene unclear. The source was peripheral blood, collected 28 days after the second AZD1222 dose. This receptor was obtained from an adult who received the AZD1222 COVID-19 vaccine. The CDR3 DNA reads TGTGCCAGCAGCCCCGTTTCACCTGGAGAGACCCAGTACTTC. Protein: CASSPVSPGETQYF.